This paragraph reports one T cell receptor (beta chain). The antigen is not known. TCRdb's table, derived via immunoSEQ multiplex PCR, lists solely in-frame clones and lacks some. The table shows 80,000 or so clones, with 60% to 85% occurring only once. This sample was taken from a study of radiotherapy plus CTLA-4 blockade in lung cancer. Overall study: With 31% of patients having disease control, objective responses were seen in approximately 18%. Overall study results and limits: Early clonal dynamics of blood T cells, together with interferon-beta, were reported as the best response predictor. Expansion in blood of tumor-derived TCR clones was seen after radiotherapy plus ipilimumab.

Lung cancer patients with chemo-refractory metastatic non-small-cell disease were given focal radiation plus CTLA-4 blockade with ipilimumab. The CDR3 runs to 16 residues. The ends were cut back, 4 bases at V and 8 bases at J, with 23 bases in the middle. Germline CDR1 reads SGDLS; CDR2 reads YYNGEE. The material sequenced was peripheral blood, taken from a patient treated with radiotherapy plus ipilimumab. V is TRBV9 and J is TRBJ2-3; maybe TRBD1 (6 bases). The TCR comes from a human donor with non-small cell lung cancer who had a partial response to radiotherapy plus ipilimumab. Some clones in this sample may be carry-over from other donors' samples. The CDR3 reads CASSPGTSLNHGTQYF. Written as DNA, the CDR3 is TGTGCCAGCAGCCCCGGGACATCCCTAAATCACGGTACGCAGTATTTT. Complete variable domain (other parts from reference TRBV9 and TRBJ2-3): DSGVTQTPKHLITATGQRVTLRCSPRSGDLSVYWYQQSLDQGLQFLIQYYNGEERAKGNILERFSAQQFPDLHSELNLSSLELGDSALYFCASSPGTSLNHGTQYFGPGTRLTVL.